These 28 T cell receptor beta chains were all obtained from the same sample, sequenced in a study of blood T cells in healthy people across ages. A J-beta primer mix and a sample-barcoded 5' primer were used in a second PCR of about 7 to 12 cycles. TCRdb re-called the 5' RACE reads with MiXCR, one entry per CDR3 protein. This sample has about 830,000 distinct CDR3 sequences, with 60% to 80% found just once. Material: blood. Every receptor here comes from a young man in good health.

The CDR3 DNA reads as TGTGCCAGCAGCCGCACGACAGGGGGCGGCACAGATACGCAGTATTTT. Translated, it gives CASSRTTGGGTDTQYF. The chain has TRBV4-2 and TRBJ2-3, with 10 nucleotides matching TRBD1. Trimming at V came to 4 bases and at J to 1 base, leaving 5 bases not matched to a gene. The CDR3 runs 16 residues. Germline V gene data show CDR1 as LGHNA and CDR2 as YNFKEQ.

CDR3 nucleotide sequence: TGCAGTGCCTATGGACGAGCGGGGGACGAGACCCAGTACTTC. Translated, it gives CSAYGRAGDETQYF. The chain carries TRBV20-1 and TRBJ2-7; 8 positions match TRBD2. The better agreement between TRBJ2-5 and the DNA end casts doubt on the J call. Germline CDR1 reads DFQATT; CDR2 reads SNEGSKA (reference sequence). There are 14 residues in the CDR3.

This chain connects TRBV4-3 to TRBJ2-3, with D possibly matching TRBD2 (6 bases). Germline values: CDR1 LGHNA, CDR2 YSLEER. The CDR3 loop spans 16 amino acids. Deletions cut 4 bases from V and 1 base from J, with 15 bases between. In DNA form, the CDR3 reads TGCGCCAGCAGCCCCCGGGAGAGCGTAGGCACAGATACGCAGTATTTT. This translates into CASSPRESVGTDTQYF.

This clonotype has only a few counts. The chain joins TRBV9 to TRBJ1-2, with D unclear. The CDR3 totals 18 residues. Germline V lookup: CDR1 SGDLS, CDR2 YYNGEE. The V end lost 3 bases, the J end lost 5 bases, and 26 bases lay between the germline ends. The CDR3 protein is CASSATRETSPERYGYTF. CDR3 DNA: TGTGCCAGCAGCGCGACCCGGGAAACTTCGCCAGAGAGGTATGGCTACACCTTC.

The chain recombines TRBV9 with TRBJ1-2; tentatively, D is TRBD1 (5 bases). The germline V and J ends were trimmed by 4 bases and 4 bases, with 17 bases remaining between them. The germline gives CDR1 SGDLS, CDR2 YYNGEE. CDR3 length: 15 residues. DNA of the CDR3: TGTGCCAGCAGCCCTACCGTCGGGGCTCGCTATGGCTACACCTTC. Translating gives CASSPTVGARYGYTF.

V and J are TRBV24-1 and TRBJ2-5, with D perhaps matching TRBD1 (6 bases). Germline V CDR1 and CDR2: KGHDR, SFDVKD. V lost 1 base and J lost 1, with 9 bases in between. The CDR3 has 15 amino acids. CDR3 residues: CATSDLEGGQETQYF. The CDR3 DNA sequence: TGTGCCACCAGTGATTTAGAAGGGGGCCAAGAGACCCAGTACTTC.

The chain has TRBV5-1 and TRBJ1-4; the match to TRBD1 covers 8 bases. Germline CDR1 is SGHRS and CDR2 is YFSETQ. The CDR3 has 15 residues. The junction had 5 bases not matched to a gene; V was cut back by 4 bases and J by 3 bases. CDR3 nucleotide sequence: TGCGCCAGCAGCCTCCTACAGGGGGCTAATGAAAAACTGTTTTTT. Its translation is CASSLLQGANEKLFF.

The chain uses TRBV27 and TRBJ1-1, with D possibly being TRBD1 (6 bases). CDR3 length: 14 residues. Trimming took off 2 bases at V and 0 bases at J, with 7 bases between the two ends. Germline V gene sequence: CDR1 MNHEY, CDR2 SMNVEV (reference sequence). Written as DNA, the CDR3 is TGTGCCAGCAGTTTAAACAGGGTGAACACTGAAGCTTTCTTT. It codes for CASSLNRVNTEAFF.

The CDR3: CASSQDRTGSLEQYF. CDR3 DNA sequence: TGTGCCAGCAGCCAAGATAGGACAGGGTCCCTCGAGCAGTACTTC. The gene calls are TRBV3-1 and TRBJ2-7; 8 bases align to TRBD1. Germline V lookup: CDR1 LGHDT, CDR2 YNNKEL (reference sequence). The CDR3 loop spans 15 amino acids. The junction had 7 bases not matched to a gene; V was cut back by 0 bases and J by 6 bases.

V gene TRBV9 combines with J gene TRBJ2-7, with TRBD2 as a possible D gene (6 bases). The germline gives CDR1 SGDLS, CDR2 YYNGEE. Trimming removed 2 bases from V and 10 bases from J, with 19 bases in between. The length of the CDR3 is 14 residues. CDR3 in DNA: TGTGCCAGCAGCGTCCGGGACCGCGGGGCGTTCCAGTACTTC. Encoded protein: CASSVRDRGAFQYF.

This sequence joins TRBV15 and TRBJ1-2, with TRBD1 matching over 7 bases. Germline CDR1 is LNHNV and CDR2 is YYDKDF (reference sequence). V lost 4 bases, J lost 7 bases, and 6 bases stayed unmatched. CDR3 length: 13 residues. CDR3: CATSNDRASGYTF. DNA of the CDR3: TGTGCCACCAGCAACGACAGGGCCAGTGGCTACACCTTC.

Points on this clonotype: A read error may account for a junction end that differs from germline. The rearrangement joins TRBV29-1 to TRBJ1-5; 7 bases map to TRBD1. The CDR3 is 17 residues long. Looked up from germline, CDR1 is SQVTM and CDR2 is ANQGSEA. The CDR3 reads CSVARDSQSSSNRPQHF. CDR3 coding DNA: TGCAGCGTTGCCCGGGACAGTCAGAGTAGTAGCAATCGGCCCCAGCATTTT.

The chain joins TRBV7-6 to TRBJ2-1, with no clear D. CDR3 length: 14 residues. Trimming took 0 bases from V and 8 from J, leaving 11 bases between them. The germline CDR1 and CDR2 sequences are SGHVS and FNYEAQ. The CDR3 bases are TGTGCCAGCAGCTTAGCGCTAATGGCGGATGAGCAGTTCTTC. Translating gives CASSLALMADEQFF. Variable domain in full (rest from reference TRBV7-6 and TRBJ2-1): GAGVSQSPRYKVTKRGQDVALRCDPISGHVSLYWYRQALGQGPEFLTYFNYEAQQDKSGLPNDRFSAERPEGSISTLTIQRTEQRDSAMYRCASSLALMADEQFFGPGTRLTVL.

The CDR3 DNA sequence: TGTGCCAGCAGTGACACTCGCTCGGAGTACTTC. Amino acids: CASSDTRSEYF. The chain recombines TRBV2 with TRBJ2-5; D remains ambiguous. This CDR3 contains 11 residues. The germline V gene has CDR1 SNHLY and CDR2 FYNNEI. Trimming cost V 3 bases and J 12 bases, with 11 bases left between them.

Concerning this clonotype itself: Germline and junction disagree at one end, which may indicate a read error. The gene calls are TRBV7-9 and TRBJ2-3; 13 bases map to TRBD2. The CDR3 is 16 amino acids. Germline V gene data show CDR1 as SEHNR and CDR2 as FQNEAQ (reference sequence). The CDR3 is CASSSSTSGGRDTQNF. As DNA, the CDR3 is TGTGCCAGCAGCTCCTCGACTAGCGGGGGGAGGGATACGCAGAATTTT.

Of note for this clonotype: At one of its ends the junction is not consistent with the germline gene, which may arise from a read error. The V and J genes are TRBV10-3 and TRBJ2-5; unclear D gene. The end of the DNA fits TRBJ2-7 better, so the J call may be wrong. The germline V gene has CDR1 ENHRY and CDR2 SYGVKD. The CDR3 extends over 13 amino acids. The CDR3 spells CAVSGPLGYEQYF. Here the CDR3 DNA reads TGTGCCGTCAGTGGACCTCTGGGGTACGAGCAGTACTTC.

This clonotype has only a few counts. The chain recombines TRBV20-1 with TRBJ1-2, with a possible D match to TRBD1 (5 bases). V was clipped by 1 base and J by 2 bases, with 8 bases between them. The CDR3 has 13 amino acids. Germline lookup yields CDR1 DFQATT and CDR2 SNEGSKA (reference sequence). The CDR3 here is CSARGRGNYGYTF. In DNA, the CDR3 is TGCAGTGCTAGAGGTCGGGGCAACTATGGCTACACCTTC.

This chain connects TRBV5-1 to TRBJ2-5; D call uncertain. V was cut by 1 base and J by 2 bases, with 9 bases left in between. The CDR3 covers 14 residues. Germline V CDR1 and CDR2: SGHRS, YFSETQ. DNA of the CDR3: TGCGCCAGCAGCTTGTGGTTTCAGCAAGAGACCCAGTACTTC. Amino acid sequence: CASSLWFQQETQYF.

This clonotype was seen a few times. V is TRBV2 and J is TRBJ2-1; D not certain. V was shortened by 4 bases and J by 7 bases, with 8 bases between the two germline ends. The germline CDR1 and CDR2 sequences are SNHLY and FYNNEI. The CDR3 length is 12 residues. The CDR3 DNA follows: TGTGCCAGCAGTGGTCAGCCGAATGAGCAGTTCTTC. It specifies CASSGQPNEQFF.

The chain is built from TRBV19 and TRBJ2-1; TRBD1 matches 9 bases. J lost 5 bases, V lost 3 bases, and 17 bases had no gene match. The germline gives CDR1 LNHDA, CDR2 SQIVND (reference sequence). The CDR3 loop spans 19 amino acids. CDR3 DNA sequence: TGTGCCAGTAGTATTCTGGCCGGGGCCGGGACAGGGACCGACAATGAGCAGTTCTTC. This gives the protein CASSILAGAGTGTDNEQFF.

This clonotype was counted only a few times. The chain combines TRBV20-1 with TRBJ2-7; D is unclear. CDR3 length: 17 amino acids. Germline CDR1 is DFQATT and CDR2 is SNEGSKA (reference sequence). Deletions cut 4 bases from V and 2 bases from J, with 24 bases between. CDR3 protein: CSATSARLPAPAYEQYF. CDR3 sequence (DNA): TGCAGTGCTACCTCTGCCCGACTGCCGGCGCCAGCCTACGAGCAGTACTTC.

The rearrangement links TRBV3-1 to TRBJ1-6; D is unresolved. The germline gives CDR1 LGHDT, CDR2 YNNKEL (reference sequence). Trimming shortened V by 4 bases and J by 5 bases, and 12 bases separated the two germline ends. The CDR3 is made up of 15 amino acids. The CDR3 region is CASSRGLSDNSPLHF. In nucleotides, the CDR3 is TGTGCCAGCAGCCGAGGACTGTCCGATAATTCACCCCTCCACTTT.

Here the CDR3 DNA reads TGTGCCAGCAGCTTAGCCTGGGGCGGGGCTGAGCAGTTCTTC. This codes for CASSLAWGGAEQFF. This chain links TRBV7-2 with TRBJ2-1; tentative D call: TRBD2 (6 bases). The germline V gene encodes CDR1 SGHTA and CDR2 FQGNSA. Trimming took 0 bases from V and 9 from J, leaving 12 bases between them. The CDR3 has 14 residues.

The chain combines TRBV5-4 with TRBJ2-5, with 9 bases aligning to TRBD1. J was trimmed by 5 bases and V by 3 bases; bases with no gene match: 17. This CDR3 has 18 residues. CDR1 is SGHNT, CDR2 YYREEE, per germline (reference sequence). The CDR3 reads CASSSPHAMTGGGETQYF. CDR3 bases: TGTGCCAGCAGCTCCCCACACGCCATGACAGGGGGAGGGGAGACCCAGTACTTC.

On this clonotype: This sequence may be a read error, since a much larger clone differs from it by one base. The CDR3 DNA follows: TGTGCCAGCAACAGAGACGGGGGAAATTCATCCCTCCACTTT. Amino acid sequence: CASNRDGGNSSLHF. The chain recombines TRBV12-3 or TRBV12-4 with TRBJ1-6; tentative D call: TRBD1 (5 bases). The CDR3 consists of 14 residues.

As concerns this clonotype: The junction does not match germline at one end; this may be a read error. The chain uses TRBV4-3 and TRBJ2-7, with 10 bases fitting TRBD2. Germline loops: CDR1 LGHNA, CDR2 YSLEER. CDR3 length: 17 residues. The CDR3, as DNA: TGCGCCAGCGGCCAAAGGACGAGCGGGGGGGTCTCCTACGAGCAGTACTTC. This codes for CASGQRTSGGVSYEQYF.

This clonotype has just one count. The chain links TRBV4-3 to TRBJ1-2; weak D call: TRBD1 (5 bases). The CDR3 runs 14 residues. Germline assignment: CDR1 LGHNA and CDR2 YSLEER. V was clipped by 4 bases and J by 3 bases, with 12 bases between them. The CDR3 region has the DNA TGCGCCAGCAGCCCCGGCCAGGGACACTATGGCTACACCTTC. Amino acids: CASSPGQGHYGYTF.

The rearrangement links TRBV5-1 to TRBJ1-1; D call uncertain. V dropped 0 bases and J dropped 7 bases, with 13 bases sitting between them. The CDR3 is 14 amino acids. Germline values: CDR1 SGHRS, CDR2 YFSETQ. The CDR3 nucleotides read TGCGCCAGCAGCTTGGGGCCGACCTCGGGTGAAGCTTTCTTT. It yields the protein CASSLGPTSGEAFF.